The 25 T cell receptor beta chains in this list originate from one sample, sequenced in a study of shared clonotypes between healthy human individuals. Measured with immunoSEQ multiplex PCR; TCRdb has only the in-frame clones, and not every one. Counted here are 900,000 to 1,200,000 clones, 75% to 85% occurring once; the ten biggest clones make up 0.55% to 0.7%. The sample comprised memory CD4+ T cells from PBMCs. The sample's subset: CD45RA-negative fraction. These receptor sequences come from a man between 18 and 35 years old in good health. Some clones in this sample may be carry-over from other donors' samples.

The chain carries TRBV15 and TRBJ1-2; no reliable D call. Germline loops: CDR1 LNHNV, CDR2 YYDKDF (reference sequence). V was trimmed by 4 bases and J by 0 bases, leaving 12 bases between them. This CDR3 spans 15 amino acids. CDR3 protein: CATSTGFSANYGYTF. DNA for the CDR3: TGTGCCACCAGCACCGGGTTCAGTGCTAACTATGGCTACACCTTC.

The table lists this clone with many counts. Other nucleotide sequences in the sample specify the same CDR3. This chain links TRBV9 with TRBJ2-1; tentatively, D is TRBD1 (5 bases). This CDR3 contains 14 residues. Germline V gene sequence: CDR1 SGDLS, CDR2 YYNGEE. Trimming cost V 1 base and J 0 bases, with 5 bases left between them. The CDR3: CASSVTGSYNEQFF. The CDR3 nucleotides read TGTGCCAGCAGCGTAACAGGCTCCTACAATGAGCAGTTCTTC.

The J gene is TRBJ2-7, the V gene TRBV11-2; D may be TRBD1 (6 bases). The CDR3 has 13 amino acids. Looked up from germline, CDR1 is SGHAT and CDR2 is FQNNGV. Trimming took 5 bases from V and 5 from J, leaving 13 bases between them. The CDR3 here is CASSPGQTNEQYF. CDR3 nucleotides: TGTGCCAGCAGCCCTGGACAGACGAACGAGCAGTACTTC.

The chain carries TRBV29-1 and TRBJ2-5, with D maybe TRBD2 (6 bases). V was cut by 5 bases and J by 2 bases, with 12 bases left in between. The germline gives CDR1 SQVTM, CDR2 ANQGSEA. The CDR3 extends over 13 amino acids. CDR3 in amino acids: CSVRRDLQETQYF. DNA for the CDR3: TGCAGCGTTCGGCGGGATTTACAAGAGACCCAGTACTTC.

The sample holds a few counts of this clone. CDR3 nucleotide sequence: TGTGCCAGCAGCTTGGACTACTGGGGCGAGCAGTACTTC. Amino acid sequence: CASSLDYWGEQYF. The chain joins TRBV5-4 to TRBJ2-7; D remains unclear. Trimming removed 0 bases from V and 6 bases from J, with 10 bases in between. The length of the CDR3 is 13 residues. From germline, CDR1 is SGHNT and CDR2 YYREEE (reference sequence).

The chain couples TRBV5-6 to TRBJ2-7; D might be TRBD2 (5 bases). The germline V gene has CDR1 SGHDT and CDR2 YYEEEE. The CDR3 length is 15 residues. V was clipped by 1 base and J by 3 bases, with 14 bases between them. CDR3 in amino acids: CASSLRGFIGYEQYF. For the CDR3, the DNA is TGTGCCAGCAGCTTGCGCGGGTTTATAGGCTACGAGCAGTACTTC.

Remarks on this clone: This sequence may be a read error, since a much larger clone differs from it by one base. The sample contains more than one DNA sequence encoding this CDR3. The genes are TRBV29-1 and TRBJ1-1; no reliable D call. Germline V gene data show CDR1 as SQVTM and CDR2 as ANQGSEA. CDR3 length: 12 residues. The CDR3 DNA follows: TGCAGCGTTGCGTCCGGGAACACCGAAGCTTTCTTT. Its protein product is CSVASGNTEAFF.

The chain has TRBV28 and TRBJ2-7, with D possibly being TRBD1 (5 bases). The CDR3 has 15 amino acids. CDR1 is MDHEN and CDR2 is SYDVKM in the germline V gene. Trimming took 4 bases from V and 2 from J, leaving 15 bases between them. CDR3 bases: TGTGCCAGCAGTTCCCTCTCCCAAGGGGCCTACGAGCAGTACTTC. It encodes CASSSLSQGAYEQYF.

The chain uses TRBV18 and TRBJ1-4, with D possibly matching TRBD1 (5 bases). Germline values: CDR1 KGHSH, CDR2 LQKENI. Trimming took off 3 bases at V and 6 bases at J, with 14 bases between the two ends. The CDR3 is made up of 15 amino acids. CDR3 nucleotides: TGTGCCAGCTCACCCAGGGTCGGTCGGGATGAAAAACTGTTTTTT. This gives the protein CASSPRVGRDEKLFF.

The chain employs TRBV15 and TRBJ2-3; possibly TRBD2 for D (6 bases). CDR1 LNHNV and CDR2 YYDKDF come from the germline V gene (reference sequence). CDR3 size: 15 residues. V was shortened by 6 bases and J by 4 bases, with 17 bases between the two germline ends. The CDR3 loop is CATSSSVFSADTQYF. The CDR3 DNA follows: TGTGCCACCAGTTCTAGCGTCTTTAGCGCAGATACGCAGTATTTT. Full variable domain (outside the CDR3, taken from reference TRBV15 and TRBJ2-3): DAMVIQNPRYQVTQFGKPVTLSCSQTLNHNVMYWYQQKSSQAPKLLFHYYDKDFNNEADTPDNFQSRRPNTSFCFLDIRSPGLGDTAMYLCATSSSVFSADTQYFGPGTRLTVL.

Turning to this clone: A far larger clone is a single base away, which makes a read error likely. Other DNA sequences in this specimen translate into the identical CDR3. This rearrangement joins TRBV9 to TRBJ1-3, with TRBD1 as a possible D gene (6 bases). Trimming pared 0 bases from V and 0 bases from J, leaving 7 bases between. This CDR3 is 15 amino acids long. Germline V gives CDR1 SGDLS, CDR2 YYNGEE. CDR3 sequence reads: CASSVAGDSGNTIYF. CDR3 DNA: TGTGCCAGCAGCGTAGCAGGGGACTCTGGAAACACCATATATTTT.

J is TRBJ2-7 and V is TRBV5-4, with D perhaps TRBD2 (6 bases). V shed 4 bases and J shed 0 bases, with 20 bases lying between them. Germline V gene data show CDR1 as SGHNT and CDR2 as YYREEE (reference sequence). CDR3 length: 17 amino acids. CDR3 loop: CASSRSASAPYSYEQYF. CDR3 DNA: TGTGCCAGCAGCCGAAGTGCTAGCGCACCCTACTCCTACGAGCAGTACTTC.

The CDR3 coding sequence is TGTGCCAGCAGCTCTCTAGCGGGAGTTGAGCAGTTCTTC. It translates to CASSSLAGVEQFF. The gene calls are TRBV5-4 and TRBJ2-1; 10 bases line up with TRBD2. The CDR3 sequence is 13 residues long. Germline CDR1 reads SGHNT; CDR2 reads YYREEE (reference sequence). With 3 bases clipped from V and 9 bases from J, the junction kept 3 bases outside the gene matches.

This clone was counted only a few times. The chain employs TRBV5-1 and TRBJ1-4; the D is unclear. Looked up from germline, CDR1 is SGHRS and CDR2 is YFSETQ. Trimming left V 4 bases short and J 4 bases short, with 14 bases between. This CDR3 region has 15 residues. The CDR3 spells CASSLIGSNNEKLFF. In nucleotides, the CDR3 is TGCGCCAGCAGCCTCATCGGGTCCAATAATGAAAAACTGTTTTTT.

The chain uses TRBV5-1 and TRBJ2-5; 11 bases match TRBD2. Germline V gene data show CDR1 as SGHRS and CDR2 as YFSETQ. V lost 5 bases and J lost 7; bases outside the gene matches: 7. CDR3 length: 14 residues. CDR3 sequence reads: CASRIAGGQGTQYF. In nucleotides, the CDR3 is TGCGCCAGCAGAATAGCGGGAGGGCAGGGGACCCAGTACTTC.

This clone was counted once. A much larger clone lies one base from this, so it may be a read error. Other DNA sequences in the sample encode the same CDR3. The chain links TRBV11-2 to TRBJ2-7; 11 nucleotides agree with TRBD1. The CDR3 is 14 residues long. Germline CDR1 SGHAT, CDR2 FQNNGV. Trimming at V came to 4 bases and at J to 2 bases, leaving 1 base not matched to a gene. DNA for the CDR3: TGTGCCAGCAGCTGGGACAGGGGGGCCTACGAGCAGTACTTC. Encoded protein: CASSWDRGAYEQYF.

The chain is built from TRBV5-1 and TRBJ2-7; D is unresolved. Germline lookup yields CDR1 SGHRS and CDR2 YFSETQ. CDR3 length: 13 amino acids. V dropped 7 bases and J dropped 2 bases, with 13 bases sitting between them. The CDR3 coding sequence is TGCGCCAGCCGGCCAGCCAGTCCCTACGAGCAGTACTTC. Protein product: CASRPASPYEQYF.

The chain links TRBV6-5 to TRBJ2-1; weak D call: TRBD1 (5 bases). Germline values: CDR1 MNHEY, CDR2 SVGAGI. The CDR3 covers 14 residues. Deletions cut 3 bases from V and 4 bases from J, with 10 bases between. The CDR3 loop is CASSYDRTYNEQFF. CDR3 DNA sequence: TGTGCCAGCAGTTATGACAGAACTTACAATGAGCAGTTCTTC.

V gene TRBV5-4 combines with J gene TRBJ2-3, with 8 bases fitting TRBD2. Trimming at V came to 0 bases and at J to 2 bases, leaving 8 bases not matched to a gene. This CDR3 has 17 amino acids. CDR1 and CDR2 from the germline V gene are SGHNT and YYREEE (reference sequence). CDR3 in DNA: TGTGCCAGCAGCTTGGCTGGCCTAGCGGGTAACACAGATACGCAGTATTTT. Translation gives CASSLAGLAGNTDTQYF.

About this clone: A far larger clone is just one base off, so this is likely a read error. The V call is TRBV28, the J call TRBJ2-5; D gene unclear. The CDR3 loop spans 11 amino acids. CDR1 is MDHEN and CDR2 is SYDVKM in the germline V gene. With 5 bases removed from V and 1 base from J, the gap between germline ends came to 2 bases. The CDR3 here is CASSIQETQYF. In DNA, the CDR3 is TGTGCCAGCAGTATCCAAGAGACCCAGTACTTC.

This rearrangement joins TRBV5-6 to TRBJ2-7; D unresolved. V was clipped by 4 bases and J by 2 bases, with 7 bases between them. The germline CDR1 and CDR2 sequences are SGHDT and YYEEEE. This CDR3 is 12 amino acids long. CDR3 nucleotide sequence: TGTGCCAGCAGCGCAGACGCCTACGAGCAGTACTTC. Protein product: CASSADAYEQYF.

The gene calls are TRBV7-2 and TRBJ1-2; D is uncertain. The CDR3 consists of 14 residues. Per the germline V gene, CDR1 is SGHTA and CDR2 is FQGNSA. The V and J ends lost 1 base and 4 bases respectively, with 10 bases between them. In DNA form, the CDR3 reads TGTGCCAGCAGCTTAGGGCCGGTAGCCTATGGCTACACCTTC. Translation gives CASSLGPVAYGYTF.

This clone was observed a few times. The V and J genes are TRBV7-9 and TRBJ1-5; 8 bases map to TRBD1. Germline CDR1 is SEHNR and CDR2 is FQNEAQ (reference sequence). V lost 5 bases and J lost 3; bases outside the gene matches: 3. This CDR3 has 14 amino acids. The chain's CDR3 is CASSRTGNNQPQHF. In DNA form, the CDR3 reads TGTGCCAGCAGCAGGACAGGGAACAATCAGCCCCAGCATTTT.

Written as DNA, the CDR3 is TGCGCCAGCAGCTTCCGGGAGGGGGTCGAAGCTTTCTTT. Its protein product is CASSFREGVEAFF. V and J are TRBV5-1 and TRBJ1-1; tentatively, D is TRBD1 (6 bases). CDR1 and CDR2 from the germline V gene are SGHRS and YFSETQ. V was clipped by 2 bases and J by 8 bases, with 13 bases between them. The CDR3 has 13 residues.

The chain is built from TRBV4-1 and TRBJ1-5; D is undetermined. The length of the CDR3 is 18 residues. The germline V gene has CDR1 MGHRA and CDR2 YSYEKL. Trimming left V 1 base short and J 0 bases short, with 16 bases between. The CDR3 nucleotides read TGCGCCAGCAGCCAAGGGGGTAGGGCTGGCCTTAGCAATCAGCCCCAGCATTTT. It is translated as CASSQGGRAGLSNQPQHF.